The entry below describes one T cell receptor (beta chain). Samples of blood were obtained at baseline, on cycle 4 day 1, and on cycle 7 day 1. Assay: immunoSEQ multiplex PCR; the TCRdb copy retains only in-frame clones and omits some. The profile shows some 45,000 clones, roughly 90% of them singletons. The CDR3 is made up of 15 amino acids. The germline V gene encodes CDR1 GTSNPN and CDR2 SVGIG (reference sequence). The germline V and J ends were trimmed by 4 bases and 4 bases, with 19 bases remaining between them. The entry originates in a study of OX40 agonist ivuxolimab in advanced cancers. This sequence joins TRBV30 and TRBJ1-2, with a weak D call TRBD1 (5 bases). This material consisted of CD4+ or CD8+ T cells sorted from blood, taken in a trial of the OX40 agonist ivuxolimab. This receptor was obtained from an adult with an advanced solid tumor such as melanoma, head and neck, liver or kidney cancer. Written as DNA, the CDR3 is TGTGCCTGGATAAATCCCGGGGGGGAGGTCTATGGCTACACCTTC. It translates to CAWINPGGEVYGYTF.